Listed here are 16 T cell receptor beta chains from one sample, sequenced in a study of tumor-infiltrating lymphocytes in primary liver carcinoma. Co-extracted RNA and DNA came from approximately 20-30 mg of unsorted bulk tissue. Making TCR beta cDNA involved approximately 0.5 ug total RNA and a constant-region primer. Libraries of TCR beta came from three nested multiplex PCR rounds with slightly modified ARM-PCR. Use of TRBV1-TRBV30 forward primers with a C-beta reverse primer characterized the first two PCR rounds, which lasted about 11 cycles each. A single record per CDR3 protein comes from TCRdb applying MiXCR to the multiplex PCR reads. Of approximately 47,000 distinct CDR3 sequences detected, around 79% appear once; the ten largest clones hold over 25%. The sequencing sample was made of liver tumor tissue from sampling region 3. Subset in this sample: tumor region T3, left-lateral pole. Receptors were obtained from a man between 35 and 55 years old with primary liver carcinoma and hepatitis B virus infection.

About this clonotype itself: No conserved phenylalanine or tryptophan is present at the end of the CDR3, so a read error is the likely explanation. The chain carries TRBV6-6 and TRBJ1-5; a possible D gene is TRBD1 (5 bases). Looked up from germline, CDR1 is MNHNY and CDR2 is SVGAGI (reference sequence). This CDR3 has 15 amino acids. V lost 5 bases and J lost 5, with 16 bases in between. The CDR3 is CASSPRQGSHQPQHS. CDR3 sequence (DNA): TGTGCCAGCAGTCCAAGGCAGGGTTCTCATCAGCCCCAGCATTCT.

Remarks on this clonotype: One end of the junction fails to match germline, which may point to a read error. The chain couples TRBV11-2 to TRBJ2-5; unclear D gene. This CDR3 is 14 amino acids long. Germline loops: CDR1 SGHAT, CDR2 FQNNGV. The chain's CDR3 is CASGLVWNGETQYF. The CDR3 DNA is TGTGCCAGCGGCTTAGTCTGGAACGGTGAGACCCAGTACTTC.

Turning to this clonotype: The missing conserved phenylalanine or tryptophan at the end of this CDR3 makes a read error likely. The chain recombines TRBV7-8 with TRBJ2-7, with D perhaps matching TRBD1 or TRBD2 (5 bases each). Germline CDR1 is SGHVS and CDR2 is FQNEAQ. The CDR3 loop spans 13 amino acids. In nucleotides, the CDR3 is TGTGCCAGCAGGGGGGATACATCCTACGAACAGTACTAC. Its translation is CASRGDTSYEQYY.

The V and J genes are TRBV7-2 and TRBJ2-1; perhaps TRBD1 as D (5 bases). This CDR3 is 15 amino acids long. Trimming pared 1 base from V and 4 bases from J, leaving 11 bases between. Germline loops: CDR1 SGHTA, CDR2 FQGNSA. This CDR3 reads CASSLEISGYNEQFF. The CDR3 nucleotides are TGTGCCAGCAGCTTAGAGATTTCAGGGTACAATGAGCAGTTCTTC.

Details on this clonotype: Mismatch with germline at one junction end may stem from a read error. The CDR3 DNA is TGTGCTAGCAGTTACGGGGATAGTAACACTGAAGCTTTCTTT. Protein sequence: CASSYGDSNTEAFF. The chain carries TRBV6-5 and TRBJ1-1; no clear D gene. Germline CDR1 reads MNHEY; CDR2 reads SVGAGI. The CDR3 has 14 amino acids.

In the case of this clonotype: Because the CDR3 is missing its conserved closing phenylalanine or tryptophan, this is likely a read error. The chain employs TRBV11-1 and TRBJ2-1; 7 bases are a match to TRBD2. CDR3 length equals 17 residues. Germline V gene lookup returns CDR1 SGHAT and CDR2 FQDESV (reference sequence). V lost 5 bases, J lost 5 bases, and 15 bases stayed unmatched. The CDR3 loop reads CASSLGLTGEVDNEQFI. Written as DNA, the CDR3 is TGTGCCAGCAGCCTGGGACTAACGGGAGAAGTCGACAATGAGCAGTTCATC.

V and J are TRBV4-1 and TRBJ2-1; 7 nucleotides line up with TRBD2. With V trimmed by 5 bases and J by 1 base, 8 bases remained unmatched. This CDR3 is 16 amino acids long. Germline CDR1 and CDR2: MGHRA and YSYEKL. The CDR3 DNA sequence: TGCGCCAGCAGCTCCGATGGGGGGGGGTCCTACAATGAGCAGTTCTTC. Amino acid sequence: CASSSDGGGSYNEQFF.

Remarks on this clonotype: This may arise from a read error, as a much more abundant clone is one base away. CDR3 in DNA: TGTGCCACCAGCGGTATGGGGCTGTCTACGCAGTATTTT. This sequence encodes CATSGMGLSTQYF. The chain recombines TRBV24-1 with TRBJ2-3; tentatively, D is TRBD1 (5 bases). V dropped 7 bases and J dropped 8 bases, with 15 bases sitting between them. The germline gives CDR1 KGHDR, CDR2 SFDVKD. CDR3 length: 13 residues.

About this clonotype: Its ends do not fully match the called genes, so a read error is possible. This sequence joins TRBV6-5 and TRBJ1-2; D remains unclear. The germline CDR1 and CDR2 sequences are MNHEY and SVGAGI. The CDR3 spans 13 residues. CDR3 nucleotides: TGTGCCAGCATACTAGCGGCTAACTATGGCTACGCCTTC. Translation: CASILAANYGYAF.

The chain uses TRBV12-3 or TRBV12-4 and TRBJ2-1; the match to TRBD2 covers 7 bases. The junction had 8 bases not matched to a gene; V was cut back by 7 bases and J by 8 bases. This CDR3 is built from 13 residues. The CDR3 region is CASTLQGRDEQFF. CDR3 sequence (DNA): TGTGCCAGCACCCTCCAAGGGAGGGATGAGCAGTTCTTC.

This chain's CDR3 is CAWTRTPHCEQYF. CDR3 coding DNA: TGTGCCTGGACACGGACACCCCACTGCGAGCAGTACTTC. This chain joins TRBV30 and TRBJ2-7, with D perhaps TRBD1 (5 bases). The germline V and J ends were trimmed by 4 bases and 6 bases, with 16 bases remaining between them. Germline values: CDR1 GTSNPN, CDR2 SVGIG (reference sequence). This CDR3 has 13 residues. Filled out from reference TRBV30 and TRBJ2-7, the complete variable domain reads SQTIHQWPATLVQPVGSPLSLECTVEGTSNPNLYWYRQAAGRGLQLLFYSVGIGQISSEVPQNLSASRPQDRQFILSSKKLLLSDSGFYLCAWTRTPHCEQYFGPGTRLTVT.

This clonotype was observed once. This may be a read error: a much more frequent sequence differs by one nucleotide. V usage is TRBV28 and J usage is TRBJ2-1, with 12 bases matching TRBD2. The CDR3 is 16 amino acids. Germline lookup yields CDR1 MDHEN and CDR2 SYDVKM. V was clipped by 5 bases and J by 7 bases; unmatched bases: 9. CDR3 nucleotide sequence: TGTGCCAGCAGTAGTCTGACTAGCGGGAGTAGTAATGAGCAGTTCTTC. This encodes CASSSLTSGSSNEQFF.

As regards this clonotype: The missing conserved phenylalanine or tryptophan at the end of this CDR3 makes a read error likely. The J gene is TRBJ1-1, the V gene TRBV28; D not certain. From germline, CDR1 is MDHEN and CDR2 SYDVKM. The CDR3 length is 14 residues. For the CDR3, the DNA is TGTGTCAGCAGTTTGGGTTGGGGAAACACTGAAGCTTTCTAT. This codes for CVSSLGWGNTEAFY.

Comments on this clonotype: Lacking the conserved final phenylalanine or tryptophan, this CDR3 likely reflects a read error. The gene calls are TRBV11-2 and TRBJ2-1; 10 positions agree with TRBD1. Germline V CDR1 and CDR2: SGHAT, FQNNGV. The CDR3 sequence is 14 residues long. The CDR3 region has the DNA TGTGTCAGCAGCCGAGGGTCCTGGGACAGGGGGCAGTTCTCC. Amino acids: CVSSRGSWDRGQFS.

A word on this clonotype: The final CDR3 position lacks the conserved phenylalanine or tryptophan, pointing to a likely read error. The J gene is TRBJ2-2, the V gene TRBV14, with D possibly matching TRBD2 (5 bases). Looked up from germline, CDR1 is SGHDN and CDR2 is FVKESK. V lost 2 bases, J lost 6 bases, and 16 bases lay in between. CDR3 size: 16 residues. The CDR3 DNA is TGTGCCAGCAGCCAATCGAGGGCGGCCAACGCCGGGGAGCTGTTTTTA. This encodes CASSQSRAANAGELFL.

This clonotype was seen ten or more times. The rearrangement joins TRBV5-4 to TRBJ2-4; TRBD1 might be the D (6 bases). V shed 2 bases and J shed 1 base, with 7 bases lying between them. The CDR3 has 14 residues. The germline CDR1 and CDR2 sequences are SGHNT and YYREEE (reference sequence). The CDR3: CASSFQGAKNIQYF. In nucleotides, the CDR3 is TGTGCCAGCAGCTTTCAGGGGGCCAAAAACATTCAGTACTTC. The whole variable domain, remainder taken from reference TRBV5-4 and TRBJ2-4, is ETGVTQSPTHLIKTRGQQVTLRCSSQSGHNTVSWYQQALGQGPQFIFQYYREEENGRGNFPPRFSGLQFPNYSSELNVNALELDDSALYLCASSFQGAKNIQYFGAGTRLSVL.